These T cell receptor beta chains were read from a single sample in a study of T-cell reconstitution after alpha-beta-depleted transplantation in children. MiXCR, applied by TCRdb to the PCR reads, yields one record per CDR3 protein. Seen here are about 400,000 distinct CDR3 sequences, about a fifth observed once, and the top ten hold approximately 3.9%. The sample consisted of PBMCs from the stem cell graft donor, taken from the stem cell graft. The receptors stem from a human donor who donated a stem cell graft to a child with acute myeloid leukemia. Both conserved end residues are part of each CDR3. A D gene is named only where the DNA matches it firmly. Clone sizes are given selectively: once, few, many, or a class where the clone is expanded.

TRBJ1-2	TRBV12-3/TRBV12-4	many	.	CASSSQNSNYGYTF	TGTGCCAGCAGTTCCCAGAACTCGAACTATGGCTACACCTTC
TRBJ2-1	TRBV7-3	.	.	CASSFYREGSSYNEQFF	TGTGCCAGCAGCTTCTACAGGGAAGGCAGCTCCTACAATGAGCAGTTCTTC
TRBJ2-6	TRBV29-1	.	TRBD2	CSVGAWEGPSGANVLTF	TGCAGCGTTGGAGCTTGGGAGGGGCCCTCTGGGGCCAACGTCCTGACTTTC
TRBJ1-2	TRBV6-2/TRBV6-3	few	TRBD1	CASAKRGPRGYTF	TGTGCCAGCGCGAAAAGGGGGCCGCGGGGCTACACCTTC
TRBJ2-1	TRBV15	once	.	CATSRTPGANEQFF	TGTGCCACCAGTCGCACACCAGGGGCCAATGAGCAGTTCTTC
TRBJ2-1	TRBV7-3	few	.	CASSLKPDNNEQFF	TGTGCCAGCAGCTTAAAGCCGGACAACAATGAGCAGTTCTTC
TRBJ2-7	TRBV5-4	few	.	CASSFIPGPYEQYF	TGTGCCAGCAGCTTTATCCCAGGTCCATACGAGCAGTACTTC
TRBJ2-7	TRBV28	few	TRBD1	CASSFTGTGGAYEQYF	TGTGCCAGCAGTTTCACCGGGACAGGGGGCGCCTACGAGCAGTACTTC
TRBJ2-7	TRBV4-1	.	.	CASSQVLTASSYEQYF	TGCGCCAGCAGCCAAGTTCTCACTGCAAGCTCCTACGAGCAGTACTTC
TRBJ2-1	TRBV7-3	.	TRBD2	CASSRGLADYNEQFF	TGTGCCAGCAGCCGCGGACTAGCGGATTACAATGAGCAGTTCTTC
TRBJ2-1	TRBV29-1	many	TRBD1	CSVRRGHEQFF	TGCAGCGTTCGCAGGGGGCATGAGCAGTTCTTC
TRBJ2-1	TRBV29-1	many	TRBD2	CSSSSGSENEQFF	TGCAGCTCATCTAGCGGGAGTGAGAATGAGCAGTTCTTC
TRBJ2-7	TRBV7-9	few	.	CASSFTPGEGSSEQYF	TGTGCCAGCAGCTTCACCCCAGGGGAGGGGTCATCTGAGCAGTACTTC
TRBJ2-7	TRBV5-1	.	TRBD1	CASSLTGAEQYF	TGCGCCAGCAGCTTGACAGGGGCTGAGCAGTACTTC
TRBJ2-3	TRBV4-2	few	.	CASSQEEGPSTDTQYF	TGTGCCAGCAGCCAAGAAGAGGGCCCCAGCACAGATACGCAGTATTTT
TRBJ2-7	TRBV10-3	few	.	CAISEGGAAYEQYF	TGTGCCATCAGTGAGGGAGGCGCCGCCTACGAGCAGTACTTC
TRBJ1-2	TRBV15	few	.	CATSRDTENGYTF	TGTGCCACCAGCAGAGATACCGAGAATGGCTACACCTTC
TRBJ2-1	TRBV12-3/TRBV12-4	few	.	CASSLAGPTDEQFF	TGTGCCAGCAGTTTAGCGGGGCCGACCGATGAGCAGTTCTTC
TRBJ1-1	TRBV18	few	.	CASSPGEPMNTEAFF	TGTGCCAGCTCACCGGGTGAGCCAATGAACACTGAAGCTTTCTTT
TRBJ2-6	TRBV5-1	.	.	CASSLWAQSGANVLTF	TGCGCCAGCAGCTTGTGGGCCCAATCTGGGGCCAACGTCCTGACTTTC
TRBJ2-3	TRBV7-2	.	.	CASSVRGFTGTDTQYF	TGTGCCAGCAGCGTTAGAGGTTTTACGGGCACAGATACGCAGTATTTT
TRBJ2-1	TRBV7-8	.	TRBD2	CASSPTSGSFPEQFF	TGTGCCAGCAGTCCTACTAGCGGGAGCTTCCCTGAGCAGTTCTTC
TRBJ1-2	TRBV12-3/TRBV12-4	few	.	CASSLSTGGAYGYTF	TGTGCCAGCAGTTTAAGTACAGGCGGGGCTTATGGCTACACCTTC
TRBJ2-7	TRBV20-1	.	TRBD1	CSASYRGRAYEQYF	TGCAGTGCTAGTTACAGGGGTCGGGCATACGAGCAGTACTTC